This section outlines one T cell receptor beta chain sequence together with its context. This record belongs to a study of blood T cell repertoires in COVID-19. Study information: Some COVID-19 samples were acute and others convalescent; all came from the United States, Italy and Spain.

The CDR3 runs to 16 residues. V dropped 0 bases and J dropped 4; count of bases not matched to a gene: 5. The germline gives CDR1 MNHEY, CDR2 SMNVEV (reference sequence). Per the study methods: The authors estimated nucleated cell counts from reference gene primer amplification. Clones were sequenced by immunoSEQ multiplex PCR, and TCRdb holds only the in-frame ones, with some missing. V, J and clone size were drawn from that table, and D and trimming were deduced from the DNA. The table shows about 200,000 clones, with around 89% occurring only once. This TCR derives from a man between 40 and 49 years old with active or convalescent COVID-19. Sequenced: peripheral blood. This chain connects TRBV27 to TRBJ2-7, with TRBD2 matching over 11 bases. The CDR3 DNA follows: TGTGCCAGCAGTTTATCGCTGGGGACTAGCGGATACGAGCAGTACTTC. It is translated as CASSLSLGTSGYEQYF.